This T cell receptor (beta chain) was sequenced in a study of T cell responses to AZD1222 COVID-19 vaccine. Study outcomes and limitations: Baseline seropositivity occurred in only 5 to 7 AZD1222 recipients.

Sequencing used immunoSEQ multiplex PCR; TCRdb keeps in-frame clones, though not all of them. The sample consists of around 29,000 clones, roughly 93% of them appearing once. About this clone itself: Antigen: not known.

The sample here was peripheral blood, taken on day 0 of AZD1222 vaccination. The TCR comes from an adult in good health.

The CDR3 nucleotides are TGTGCCAGCAGCTTAGCGGTAGGGGGAAGTATCGGGGAGCTGTTTTTT. Translated: CASSLAVGGSIGELFF. The genes are TRBV7-6 and TRBJ2-2, with D maybe TRBD1 (6 bases). Germline V gene lookup returns CDR1 SGHVS and CDR2 FNYEAQ. This CDR3 is 16 amino acids long. The germline V and J ends were trimmed by 0 bases and 7 bases, with 15 bases remaining between them.